This T cell receptor beta chain appears in the sequencing data of a study of tumor and adjacent non-tumor tissue in lung cancer. TCRbeta libraries were built with three rounds of nested PCR, modified from ARM-PCR. MiXCR was run by TCRdb on the multiplex PCR reads, yielding one entry per CDR3 protein. The sample holds 75,000 to 80,000 distinct CDR3 sequences, around 80% seen once. The CDR3 consists of 15 residues. Germline V CDR1 and CDR2: LGHNA, YNFKEQ. No cell sorting was done before RNA was extracted from the tissue. Study-wide results and limits: Tumor repertoires had a smaller top 100 clone share than normal lung.

Concerning this clonotype itself: Antigen specificity is unknown. The junction differs from germline at one of its ends, possibly a read error.

The V call is TRBV4-2, the J call TRBJ1-2; D call uncertain. Sequencing was done on a sample of lung tumor tissue. The clonotype originates from a woman between 50 and 59 years old with non-small cell lung cancer. Written as DNA, the CDR3 is TGTGCAAGCAGCCAAGATCTGGATGGCACCTATGGCTACACCTTC. It translates to CASSQDLDGTYGYTF.